Listed here are 7 T cell receptor beta chains from one sample, sequenced in a study of CD8 T cells in ankylosing spondylitis. Study-level results: Typical of ankylosing spondylitis blood, it appeared, was a TCR beta motif of seven to nine highly homologous variants.

TCRdb processed the 5' RACE reads anew with MiXCR; each CDR3 protein has one entry. The data contain about 540,000 distinct CDR3 sequences, over 9.5% of them singletons. These receptors are not linked to any known antigen. Material: blood, either unsorted or a sorted T cell fraction (not recorded which). These receptors came from a male donor with ankylosing spondylitis.

The chain links TRBV2 to TRBJ2-7, with D unclear. The germline V and J ends were trimmed by 8 bases and 3 bases, with 11 bases remaining between them. The CDR3 loop spans 12 amino acids. CDR1 and CDR2 (germline): SNHLY, FYNNEI. Here the CDR3 reads CASQDRIYEQYV. The CDR3 bases are TGTGCCAGCCAAGACCGAATCTACGAGCAGTACGTC.

The chain couples TRBV11-2 to TRBJ1-2, with D uncertain. Germline V gives CDR1 SGHAT, CDR2 FQNNGV. Trimming removed 4 bases at V and 8 bases at J, with 14 bases between. The CDR3 runs to 13 residues. In nucleotides, the CDR3 is TGTGCCAGCAGCTCACTGCTGGAGGTGGGCTACACCTTC. Protein product: CASSSLLEVGYTF.

This clonotype turned up a few times. V is TRBV9 and J is TRBJ2-5; D unresolved. V lost 0 bases and J 2 bases, leaving 5 bases between the germline ends. CDR1 and CDR2 (germline): SGDLS, YYNGEE. The CDR3 spans 13 residues. The CDR3, as DNA: TGTGCCAGCAGCGTAGCCCTACAAGAGACCCAGTACTTC. Amino acids: CASSVALQETQYF.

This clonotype came up a few times. The chain couples TRBV20-1 to TRBJ2-7; D is ambiguous. The CDR3 consists of 11 residues. V was trimmed by 1 base and J by 2 bases, leaving 3 bases between them. Germline V gene lookup returns CDR1 DFQATT and CDR2 SNEGSKA (reference sequence). The CDR3 is CSARAAYEQYF. The DNA of the CDR3 is TGCAGTGCTAGAGCGGCCTACGAGCAGTACTTC.

This clonotype was counted a few times. The chain carries TRBV5-6 and TRBJ1-1; maybe TRBD1 (5 bases). The CDR3 covers 16 residues. Germline V lookup: CDR1 SGHDT, CDR2 YYEEEE. V was pared by 1 base and J by 1 base, with 14 bases between. DNA of the CDR3: TGTGCCAGCAGCTTGTCCAGGGTCGATACGAACACTGAAGCTTTCTTT. The encoded protein is CASSLSRVDTNTEAFF. Complete variable domain (other parts from reference TRBV5-6 and TRBJ1-1): DAGVTQSPTHLIKTRGQQVTLRCSPKSGHDTVSWYQQALGQGPQFIFQYYEEEERQRGNFPDRFSGHQFPNYSSELNVNALLLGDSALYLCASSLSRVDTNTEAFFGQGTRLTVV.

This clonotype was counted ten times or more. The V gene is TRBV5-1, the J gene TRBJ2-3, with a possible D match to TRBD2 (5 bases). Germline CDR1 reads SGHRS; CDR2 reads YFSETQ. The CDR3 has 14 amino acids. V lost 2 bases, J lost 4 bases, and 11 bases lay in between. CDR3: CASSFDGNADTQYF. CDR3 in DNA: TGCGCCAGCAGCTTTGACGGGAACGCAGATACGCAGTATTTT.

This clonotype was recorded at least ten times. The chain has TRBV2 and TRBJ1-1; TRBD1 agrees at 11 bases. The V gene's germline CDR1 is SNHLY and CDR2 FYNNEI. The CDR3 has 16 amino acids. J was trimmed by 3 bases and V by 4 bases; bases with no gene match: 7. CDR3 bases: TGTGCCAGCAGTGCCCGGACAGGGGGCTCGGACACTGAAGCTTTCTTT. It translates to CASSARTGGSDTEAFF.